The 18 T cell receptor beta chains below come from one sample, sequenced in a study of T cells after yellow fever vaccination. TCRdb passed the 5' RACE reads through MiXCR, listing each CDR3 protein once. The sample records hundreds of thousands of distinct CDR3 sequences, 13% being singletons. Here the sequenced sample was PBMCs, taken on the day of the yellow fever booster vaccination. Source of these receptors: a man aged 25-45 years who received the YFV17D yellow fever vaccine.

This clonotype showed up just a few times. The chain recombines TRBV6-6 with TRBJ1-4; no definite D call. The V end lost 6 bases, the J end lost 14 bases, and 19 bases lay between the germline ends. CDR1 and CDR2 (germline): MNHNY, SVGAGI (reference sequence). The CDR3 is made up of 13 amino acids. The CDR3 protein is CASRPDARIGLFF. The CDR3 nucleotides are TGTGCCAGCAGACCCGATGCGCGGATAGGGCTGTTTTTT.

This clonotype was counted a few times. The chain couples TRBV15 to TRBJ1-1, with D uncertain. CDR3 size: 13 residues. Trimming removed 7 bases at V and 0 bases at J, with 9 bases between. Germline V gene lookup returns CDR1 LNHNV and CDR2 YYDKDF (reference sequence). CDR3 in amino acids: CATTPGLNTEAFF. The CDR3 DNA sequence: TGTGCCACCACTCCGGGTTTGAACACTGAAGCTTTCTTT.

This clonotype was counted a few times. The chain employs TRBV5-5 and TRBJ2-3; possibly TRBD1 or TRBD2 for D (5 bases each). The CDR3 length is 13 residues. Trimming removed 6 bases from V and 2 bases from J, with 10 bases in between. Germline values: CDR1 SGHKS, CDR2 YYEKEE (reference sequence). Here the CDR3 DNA reads TGTGCCAGCACCGGGACGGCCACAGATACGCAGTATTTT. It encodes CASTGTATDTQYF.

V and J are TRBV28 and TRBJ2-5; 11 bases align to TRBD2. CDR1 is MDHEN, CDR2 SYDVKM, per germline. CDR3 size: 17 residues. With V trimmed by 1 base and J by 4 bases, 8 bases remained unmatched. The CDR3 reads CASSLLTSGRFRETQYF. CDR3 coding DNA: TGTGCCAGCAGTTTATTAACTAGCGGGAGATTTAGAGAGACCCAGTACTTC.

This clonotype was recorded a few times. V gene TRBV6-2 or TRBV6-3 combines with J gene TRBJ2-3, with 7 bases aligning to TRBD2. The germline gives CDR1 MNHEY, CDR2 SVGEGT. After removal of 5 bases from V and 4 bases from J, the junction contained 6 bases not matched to a gene. The CDR3 covers 14 residues. The CDR3 region is CASSLPGGADTQYF. In nucleotides, the CDR3 is TGTGCCAGCAGTCTCCCGGGGGGAGCAGATACGCAGTATTTT.

The V and J genes are TRBV5-1 and TRBJ2-3, with TRBD1 matching over 7 bases. This CDR3 spans 14 amino acids. Germline V gene sequence: CDR1 SGHRS, CDR2 YFSETQ. The V and J ends lost 4 bases and 6 bases, in that order; junction bases with no gene match: 8. CDR3 residues: CASSRDRVGDTQYF. DNA of the CDR3: TGCGCCAGCAGCAGAGACAGGGTAGGGGATACGCAGTATTTT.

CDR3 sequence (DNA): TGTGCCAGCAGCCCAAGACTAGCGGGAGGGCGGGATACGCAGTATTTT. It translates to CASSPRLAGGRDTQYF. The chain joins TRBV5-4 to TRBJ2-3; 14 bases fit TRBD2. Germline CDR1 SGHNT, CDR2 YYREEE (reference sequence). This CDR3 is built from 16 residues. Germline trimming cut 4 bases from V and 6 bases from J; bases unmatched to any gene: 7.

The CDR3 DNA is TGCGCCAGCAGCTTGGATGCGGGACAGCAACGCGAGCAGTACTTC. It translates to CASSLDAGQQREQYF. V gene TRBV5-1 combines with J gene TRBJ2-7; a weak D match, TRBD1 (7 bases). Germline CDR1 is SGHRS and CDR2 is YFSETQ. This CDR3 spans 15 amino acids. V was cut by 0 bases and J by 6 bases, with 16 bases left in between. The entire variable domain, with the rest obtained from reference TRBV5-1 and TRBJ2-7, is as follows: KAGVTQTPRYLIKTRGQQVTLSCSPISGHRSVSWYQQTPGQGLQFLFEYFSETQRNKGNFPGRFSGRQFSNSRSEMNVSTLELGDSALYLCASSLDAGQQREQYFGPGTRLTVT.

The chain recombines TRBV5-5 with TRBJ2-1; unclear D gene. Per germline, CDR1 SGHKS and CDR2 YYEKEE (reference sequence). V was cut by 4 bases and J by 5 bases, with 7 bases left in between. The CDR3 runs to 12 residues. The CDR3 sequence: CASSHPNNEQFF. The CDR3 coding sequence is TGTGCCAGCAGCCACCCGAACAATGAGCAGTTCTTC.

The chain carries TRBV18 and TRBJ2-3; 12 bases map to TRBD2. The CDR3 sequence is 16 residues long. Germline V gene sequence: CDR1 KGHSH, CDR2 LQKENI. Trimming at V came to 1 base and at J to 3 bases, leaving 2 bases not matched to a gene. The CDR3 spells CASSPRLAGVTDTQYF. The CDR3 DNA follows: TGTGCCAGCTCACCACGACTAGCGGGAGTTACAGATACGCAGTATTTT.

The chain is built from TRBV6-2 or TRBV6-3 and TRBJ1-5; D remains unclear. The CDR3 is 12 residues long. Trimming left V 2 bases short and J 8 bases short, with 7 bases between. Germline V lookup: CDR1 MNHEY, CDR2 SVGEGT. Here the CDR3 DNA reads TGTGCCAGCAGTTACCCCCCGGAGCCCCAGCATTTT. Residues: CASSYPPEPQHF.

The chain employs TRBV6-5 and TRBJ2-1; 11 nucleotides align to TRBD2. The CDR3 is 15 residues long. Trimming cost V 4 bases and J 9 bases; bases outside gene matches: 8. Germline V gene data show CDR1 as MNHEY and CDR2 as SVGAGI. The CDR3 DNA follows: TGTGCCAGCAGTTCGGTAGCGGGAGGGCCGGTTGAGCAGTTCTTC. Protein sequence: CASSSVAGGPVEQFF.

The chain is built from TRBV12-3 or TRBV12-4 and TRBJ1-1; TRBD1 is a possible D gene (5 bases). The CDR3 has 14 residues. V lost 5 bases, J lost 1 base, and 11 bases lay in between. The CDR3 sequence is CASSAGRTNTEAFF. CDR3 DNA: TGTGCCAGCAGTGCGGGACGGACGAACACTGAAGCTTTCTTT.

Details on this clonotype: Germline is not matched at one junction end, which may reflect a read error. The chain joins TRBV5-1 to TRBJ2-1; D is unresolved. Germline CDR1 reads SGHRS; CDR2 reads YFSETQ. The CDR3 is 11 residues long. Written as DNA, the CDR3 is TGCGCCAGCAGCTTGGGGCCAGTTAGGATCTTC. As protein: CASSLGPVRIF.

This clonotype came up many times. The chain is built from TRBV7-2 and TRBJ2-7; D is unclear. The CDR3 consists of 14 residues. Germline assignment: CDR1 SGHTA and CDR2 FQGNSA. The V end lost 4 bases, the J end lost 2 bases, and 12 bases lay between the germline ends. CDR3 nucleotide sequence: TGTGCCAGCAGCTCACCCATAAGAACCTACGAGCAGTACTTC. It codes for CASSSPIRTYEQYF.

This clonotype was seen a few times. The gene calls are TRBV7-2 and TRBJ2-2; D may be TRBD2 (7 bases). The CDR3 sequence is 16 residues long. CDR1 is SGHTA and CDR2 is FQGNSA in the germline V gene. V was pared by 4 bases and J by 10 bases, with 22 bases between. This CDR3 is CASSSTQQGAGVELFF. Here the CDR3 DNA reads TGTGCCAGCAGCTCAACCCAACAGGGCGCGGGGGTGGAGCTGTTTTTT.

This clonotype appeared a few times. The chain links TRBV12-3 or TRBV12-4 to TRBJ2-1; TRBD2 aligns across 9 bases. This CDR3 has 15 amino acids. J lost 5 bases, V lost 5 bases, and 7 bases had no gene match. Here the CDR3 DNA reads TGTGCCAGCAGTGACAGCGGGAGGATCAACAATGAGCAGTTCTTC. Translation gives CASSDSGRINNEQFF.

This clonotype came up a few times. The rearrangement joins TRBV30 to TRBJ2-5; 9 nucleotides align to TRBD2. Germline trimming cut 4 bases from V and 5 bases from J; bases unmatched to any gene: 8. The V gene's germline CDR1 is GTSNPN and CDR2 SVGIG (reference sequence). CDR3 length equals 14 residues. The CDR3 DNA is TGTGCCTGGACGGGCGGGAGGGCCAGTGAGACCCAGTACTTC. Translated, it gives CAWTGGRASETQYF.